A single sample gave rise to the 22 T cell receptor beta chains below, sequenced in a study of a mutant IDH1 vaccine in newly diagnosed glioma. Their recognized antigens are unknown. Profiled with immunoSEQ multiplex PCR; TCRdb holds only in-frame clones, not every one. This sample carries tens of thousands of clones, approximately 89% of them seen once, and the ten largest clones take just under 4%. Sample time point: week 23, last vaccination. The study gave 300 ug of mutant IDH1 20-mer peptide per vaccine dose, with topical imiquimod. Sample: PBMCs, taken from a glioma patient whose treatment included an IDH1 peptide vaccine. These receptors all stem from a man between 50 and 59 years old with glioma.

This chain's CDR3 is CASSGGLRQETQYF. CDR3 nucleotide sequence: TGTGCCAGCAGTGGGGGGCTGAGGCAAGAGACCCAGTACTTC. The chain combines TRBV2 with TRBJ2-5; possibly TRBD1 for D (6 bases). V was shortened by 4 bases and J by 2 bases, with 11 bases between the two germline ends. This CDR3 contains 14 residues. Germline CDR1 and CDR2: SNHLY and FYNNEI.

The chain recombines TRBV10-3 with TRBJ1-2, with D maybe TRBD1 (5 bases). Trimming took 0 bases from V and 2 from J, leaving 10 bases between them. The CDR3 sequence is 15 residues long. Per germline, CDR1 ENHRY and CDR2 SYGVKD. In DNA form, the CDR3 reads TGTGCCATCAGTGAGTCGAGTGGGGGAAACTATGGCTACACCTTC. It is translated as CAISESSGGNYGYTF.

V is TRBV9 and J is TRBJ2-1; 7 positions agree with TRBD2. CDR3 length: 14 amino acids. Germline CDR1 SGDLS, CDR2 YYNGEE. V gave up 0 bases and J gave up 13 bases; unmatched junction bases: 10. CDR3 nucleotides: TGTGCCAGCAGCGTAGGTTGGCTAGCGGTTGAACAGTTCTTC. As protein: CASSVGWLAVEQFF.

This chain uses TRBV11-2 with TRBJ1-5, with D perhaps TRBD1 (5 bases). The germline V and J ends were trimmed by 0 bases and 6 bases, with 6 bases remaining between them. This CDR3 is built from 13 residues. Germline V gene sequence: CDR1 SGHAT, CDR2 FQNNGV. DNA for the CDR3: TGTGCCAGCAGCTTAGATCAGGGTCAGCCCCAGCATTTT. This sequence encodes CASSLDQGQPQHF. Filled out from reference TRBV11-2 and TRBJ1-5, the complete variable domain reads EAGVAQSPRYKIIEKRQSVAFWCNPISGHATLYWYQQILGQGPKLLIQFQNNGVVDDSQLPKDRFSAERLKGVDSTLKIQPAKLEDSAVYLCASSLDQGQPQHFGDGTRLSIL.

This clone was recorded once. The V and J genes are TRBV2 and TRBJ2-1, with TRBD2 matching 13 bases. The germline CDR1 and CDR2 sequences are SNHLY and FYNNEI. The CDR3 is 15 residues long. V lost 6 bases and J lost 9; bases outside the gene matches: 8. CDR3 in DNA: TGTGCCAGCAGAGAGACTAGCGGGAGGTACTTTGAGCAGTTCTTC. Protein sequence: CASRETSGRYFEQFF.

This rearrangement joins TRBV7-9 to TRBJ2-7, with D perhaps matching TRBD2 (6 bases). CDR1 and CDR2 from the germline V gene are SEHNR and FQNEAQ (reference sequence). The CDR3 totals 13 residues. Trimming shortened V by 5 bases and J by 6 bases, and 14 bases separated the two germline ends. The DNA of the CDR3 is TGTGCCAGCAGCCCTGGGGGGACCGGCGAGCAGTACTTC. It codes for CASSPGGTGEQYF.

The rearrangement joins TRBV27 to TRBJ2-2, with D possibly matching TRBD2 (6 bases). This CDR3 region has 16 residues. Trimming left V 3 bases short and J 0 bases short, with 11 bases between. The germline gives CDR1 MNHEY, CDR2 SMNVEV (reference sequence). The CDR3 is CASSFLAGPNTGELFF. The DNA for the CDR3 is TGTGCCAGCAGTTTTTTGGCGGGGCCGAACACCGGGGAGCTGTTTTTT.

J is TRBJ1-2 and V is TRBV6-1; no definite D call. In germline, CDR1 is MNHNS, CDR2 SASEGT. V was clipped by 8 bases and J by 3 bases, with 28 bases between them. The length of the CDR3 is 18 residues. CDR3 bases: TGTGCCAGCCGTCAAGGAGCGGTGGTCCAAACAGACTACTATGGCTACACCTTC. Its protein is CASRQGAVVQTDYYGYTF.

V and J are TRBV19 and TRBJ1-1, with a possible D match to TRBD1 (5 bases). Between the trimmed V and J ends, which lost 3 bases and 4 bases, there was a span of 15 bases. Germline lookup yields CDR1 LNHDA and CDR2 SQIVND (reference sequence). The CDR3 loop spans 15 amino acids. The CDR3 protein is CASSILGEMSTEAFF. The DNA of the CDR3 is TGTGCCAGTAGTATTTTAGGGGAGATGAGCACTGAAGCTTTCTTT.

The chain couples TRBV29-1 to TRBJ2-1; 9 nucleotides line up with TRBD2. The CDR3 extends over 15 amino acids. V shed 6 bases and J 4 bases; nucleotides not matched to a gene: 10. Per the germline V gene, CDR1 is SQVTM and CDR2 is ANQGSEA. The CDR3 protein is CSVSSGVLIYNEQFF. CDR3 in DNA: TGCAGCGTCTCTAGCGGGGTTCTAATATACAATGAGCAGTTCTTC.

The chain combines TRBV5-5 with TRBJ2-2; 15 bases are a match to TRBD2. The V segment lost 4 bases and the J segment 4 bases; nucleotides outside the gene matches: 14. Germline V gives CDR1 SGHKS, CDR2 YYEKEE (reference sequence). The CDR3 loop spans 20 amino acids. The CDR3 nucleotides are TGTGCCAGCAGCCTAAGGACTAGCGGGAGGGCCGGCGGGGGCACCGGGGAGCTGTTTTTT. This sequence encodes CASSLRTSGRAGGGTGELFF.

V gene TRBV4-2 combines with J gene TRBJ2-3, with D perhaps matching TRBD2 (6 bases). This CDR3 is built from 14 residues. V lost 0 bases and J 6 bases, leaving 10 bases between the germline ends. From germline, CDR1 is LGHNA and CDR2 YNFKEQ. DNA for the CDR3: TGTGCCAGCAGCCAAGAAATGGAGGGCGATACGCAGTATTTT. Its protein is CASSQEMEGDTQYF.

The chain couples TRBV9 to TRBJ1-6; no firm D call. V was pared by 1 base and J by 6 bases, with 5 bases between. The CDR3 consists of 13 residues. CDR1 SGDLS and CDR2 YYNGEE come from the germline V gene. Here the CDR3 reads CASSVRLNSPLHF. The CDR3 bases are TGTGCCAGCAGCGTAAGGCTTAATTCACCCCTCCACTTT.

The genes are TRBV5-1 and TRBJ2-1; no definite D call. The CDR3 loop spans 12 amino acids. Looked up from germline, CDR1 is SGHRS and CDR2 is YFSETQ. V was cut by 0 bases and J by 10 bases, with 8 bases left in between. CDR3 sequence reads: CASSLAGLEQFF. For the CDR3, the DNA is TGCGCCAGCAGCTTGGCCGGGTTGGAGCAGTTCTTC.

The V and J genes are TRBV6-5 and TRBJ2-7; D unresolved. Trimming left V 0 bases short and J 3 bases short, with 9 bases between. The CDR3 is 14 amino acids. Germline CDR1 reads MNHEY; CDR2 reads SVGAGI. The CDR3, as DNA: TGTGCCAGCAGTTACTCGAACAAATACTACGAGCAGTACTTC. Amino acids: CASSYSNKYYEQYF.

The genes are TRBV5-5 and TRBJ2-3; D is uncertain. Germline CDR1 reads SGHKS; CDR2 reads YYEKEE (reference sequence). CDR3 length equals 14 residues. V shed 0 bases and J shed 0 bases, with 5 bases lying between them. CDR3 DNA sequence: TGTGCCAGCAGCTTGGACTGGAGCACAGATACGCAGTATTTT. This gives the protein CASSLDWSTDTQYF.

The gene calls are TRBV7-2 and TRBJ1-2; tentative D call: TRBD1 (6 bases). The V gene's germline CDR1 is SGHTA and CDR2 FQGNSA. The V end was cut by 0 bases, the J end by 8 bases, with 13 bases between. The CDR3 spans 14 residues. The CDR3 loop reads CASSLALRGRGYTF. As DNA, the CDR3 is TGTGCCAGCAGCTTAGCGCTCCGGGGGCGAGGCTACACCTTC.

The rearrangement uses TRBV10-3 and TRBJ2-2, with TRBD1 matching 9 bases. The CDR3 runs 17 residues. CDR1 ENHRY and CDR2 SYGVKD come from the germline V gene. Trimming took 3 bases from V and 7 from J; bases not matched to a gene: 12. Here the CDR3 reads CAISDIRGTGIVGELFF. For the CDR3, the DNA is TGTGCCATCAGTGATATTCGTGGGACAGGGATCGTCGGGGAGCTGTTTTTT.

V and J are TRBV29-1 and TRBJ1-4; 9 bases are shared with TRBD1. Germline V gene lookup returns CDR1 SQVTM and CDR2 ANQGSEA. The CDR3 has 14 residues. Trimming at V came to 8 bases and at J to 7 bases, leaving 11 bases not matched to a gene. The CDR3 is CSFSAGTGIEKLFF. The CDR3 DNA sequence: TGCAGCTTCTCTGCCGGGACAGGGATTGAAAAACTGTTTTTT.

V usage is TRBV7-2 and J usage is TRBJ1-5; no clear D gene. Germline V gene data show CDR1 as SGHTA and CDR2 as FQGNSA. The CDR3 has 15 residues. The V end lost 2 bases, the J end lost 7 bases, and 15 bases lay between the germline ends. The CDR3 DNA reads as TGTGCCAGCAGCTTATACAGACCGCAAGAACAGCCCCAGCATTTT. Amino acids: CASSLYRPQEQPQHF.

This chain joins TRBV9 and TRBJ1-2; D call uncertain. Trimming took off 0 bases at V and 2 bases at J, with 14 bases between the two ends. The CDR3 runs to 16 residues. Germline-derived CDR1 and CDR2 are SGDLS and YYNGEE. CDR3 sequence (DNA): TGTGCCAGCAGCGTAGCCCGGGCTCCCCTGAACTATGGCTACACCTTC. This sequence encodes CASSVARAPLNYGYTF.

The rearrangement joins TRBV5-6 to TRBJ2-3, with TRBD1 matching over 11 bases. Looked up from germline, CDR1 is SGHDT and CDR2 is YYEEEE. The CDR3 is made up of 15 amino acids. Unmatched junction bases numbered 1, after V lost 0 bases and J lost 4 bases. The CDR3 loop is CASSLGGQGADTQYF. The CDR3 coding sequence is TGTGCCAGCAGCTTGGGGGGACAGGGGGCAGATACGCAGTATTTT.